The 8 T cell receptor beta chains in this list originate from one sample, sequenced in a study of CD8+ T cells in alopecia areata. Extraction and reverse transcription of RNA yielded cDNA as the sequencing template. Repertoires were generated with immunoSEQ multiplex PCR, while TCRdb's copy carries only in-frame clones and drops some. The sample consists of about 160,000 clones, more than 45% of them appearing once. Sequencing was done on a sample of CD4+ T cells sorted from blood. The origin of the receptors is a human donor with alopecia areata.

The CDR3, as DNA: TGTGCCAGCAGCTCCCCAGAGACCCAGTACTTC. Translation: CASSSPETQYF. The chain employs TRBV2 and TRBJ2-5; D is ambiguous. Germline CDR1 reads SNHLY; CDR2 reads FYNNEI. The CDR3 totals 11 residues. Trimming took 6 bases from V and 4 from J, leaving 6 bases between them.

In this sample, this clone turned up a few times. This rearrangement joins TRBV6-5 to TRBJ1-1; D not certain. This CDR3 has 13 residues. Trimming cost V 5 bases and J 1 base, with 8 bases left between them. The V gene's germline CDR1 is MNHEY and CDR2 SVGAGI. CDR3: CASSTTTNTEAFF. CDR3 bases: TGTGCCAGCAGTACGACGACGAACACTGAAGCTTTCTTT.

This clone was seen a few times. The J gene is TRBJ2-1, the V gene TRBV11-2; TRBD1 is a possible D gene (6 bases). The germline V gene has CDR1 SGHAT and CDR2 FQNNGV. CDR3 length: 14 residues. The V and J ends lost 4 bases and 5 bases respectively, with 12 bases between them. CDR3 amino acids: CASSSWTVNNEQFF. For the CDR3, the DNA is TGTGCCAGCAGCTCCTGGACAGTAAACAATGAGCAGTTCTTC.

The gene calls are TRBV29-1 and TRBJ2-7, with 7 bases lining up with TRBD2. Germline V gene lookup returns CDR1 SQVTM and CDR2 ANQGSEA. The CDR3 spans 12 residues. The J segment lost 2 bases and the V segment lost 5 bases, leaving 3 bases of the junction unmatched. The CDR3 DNA is TGCAGCGTTACGGGGGGTCCCTACGAGCAGTACTTC. Translated: CSVTGGPYEQYF.

V usage is TRBV29-1 and J usage is TRBJ2-5; 7 positions agree with TRBD1. The CDR3 consists of 12 residues. V lost 4 bases to trimming and J lost 4 bases; unmatched junction nucleotides: 3. Germline CDR1 and CDR2: SQVTM and ANQGSEA. The CDR3 nucleotides are TGCAGCGTTGGGTACAGGGGAGAGACCCAGTACTTC. Its translation is CSVGYRGETQYF.

This clone was recorded a few times. The chain uses TRBV18 and TRBJ2-3; D gene ambiguous. The CDR3 is 13 amino acids. Germline lookup yields CDR1 KGHSH and CDR2 LQKENI. V shed 2 bases and J shed 6 bases, with 9 bases lying between them. The CDR3 DNA reads as TGTGCCAGCTCACCAGCCCGGGCCGATACGCAGTATTTT. This gives the protein CASSPARADTQYF. Based on the CDR3 plus reference TRBV18 and TRBJ2-3, the full variable domain is NAGVMQNPRHLVRRRGQEARLRCSPMKGHSHVYWYRQLPEEGLKFMVYLQKENIIDESGMPKERFSAEFPKEGPSILRIQQVVRGDSAAYFCASSPARADTQYFGPGTRLTVL.

The chain couples TRBV7-9 to TRBJ2-1; D remains ambiguous. Germline-derived CDR1 and CDR2 are SEHNR and FQNEAQ (reference sequence). This CDR3 has 13 residues. V lost 1 base, J lost 10 bases, and 11 bases lay in between. The CDR3 loop reads CASSLVPLNEQFF. The CDR3 region has the DNA TGTGCCAGCAGCTTAGTACCCTTGAACGAGCAGTTCTTC.

This clone was counted only a few times. This chain connects TRBV29-1 to TRBJ1-4; D call uncertain. The CDR3 loop spans 12 amino acids. The germline V gene has CDR1 SQVTM and CDR2 ANQGSEA. The V end lost 8 bases, the J end lost 13 bases, and 20 bases lay between the germline ends. Here the CDR3 reads CSSYLTEGRLFF. CDR3 DNA sequence: TGCAGCTCTTACCTTACGGAGGGTAGACTGTTTTTT. Combining the CDR3 with reference TRBV29-1 and TRBJ1-4 gives the whole variable domain SAVISQKPSRDICQRGTSLTIQCQVDSQVTMMFWYRQQPGQSLTLIATANQGSEATYESGFVIDKFPISRPNLTFSTLTVSNMSPEDSSIYLCSSYLTEGRLFFGSGTQLSVL.